Reported below is one T cell receptor beta chain. As yet, its antigen is unknown. This sample is part of a study of CD8+ T cells in alopecia areata. As for treatment: oral pan-JAK inhibitor, 5-10 mg twice daily. Peripheral blood and lesional scalp punch biopsies were taken from alopecia areata patients. Sorted out of PBMCs were CD4+ T cells and CD8+ T cells. cDNA reverse transcribed from extracted RNA served as the sequencing template. The assay was immunoSEQ multiplex PCR, and TCRdb's table has in-frame clones only and misses some. The sample lists about 120,000 clones; around 56% were seen once. Study-level results: Persistence during tofacitinib was seen for many expanded lesional clones in scalp and blood. Normal scalp showed lower clonality than lesional scalp, especially alopecia totalis/universalis.

Germline CDR1 GTSNPN, CDR2 SVGIG (reference sequence). The germline V and J ends were trimmed by 2 bases and 6 bases, with 8 bases remaining between them. The CDR3 loop spans 12 amino acids. The chain uses TRBV30 and TRBJ1-5; D is uncertain. The specimen was CD4+ T cells sorted from blood, collected at week 4, from a patient treated with tofacitinib. The receptor was derived from a human donor with alopecia areata. In DNA form, the CDR3 reads TGTGCCTGGAGTACTCCGAGTCAGCCCCAGCATTTT. It yields the protein CAWSTPSQPQHF.